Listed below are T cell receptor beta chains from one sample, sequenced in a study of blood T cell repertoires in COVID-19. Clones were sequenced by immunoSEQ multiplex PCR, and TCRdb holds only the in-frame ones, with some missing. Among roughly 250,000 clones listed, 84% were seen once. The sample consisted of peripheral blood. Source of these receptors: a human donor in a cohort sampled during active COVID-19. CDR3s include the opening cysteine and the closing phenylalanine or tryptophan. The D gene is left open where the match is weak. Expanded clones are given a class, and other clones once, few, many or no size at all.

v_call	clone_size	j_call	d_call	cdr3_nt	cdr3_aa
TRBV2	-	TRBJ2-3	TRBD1	TGTGCCAGCAGTGTAAGGGGGCTTAATACAGATACGCAGTATTTT	CASSVRGLNTDTQYF
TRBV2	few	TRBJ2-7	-	TGTGCCAGCAGTGCTCAGGACGAGCAGTACTTC	CASSAQDEQYF
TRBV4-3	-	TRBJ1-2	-	TGCGCCAGCAGCCAAGACAGTAACTATGGCTACACCTTC	CASSQDSNYGYTF
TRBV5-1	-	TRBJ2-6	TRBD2	TGCGCCAGCAAAAACGGGCTAGCGGGGGTGACTGGGGCCAACGTCCTGACTTTC	CASKNGLAGVTGANVLTF
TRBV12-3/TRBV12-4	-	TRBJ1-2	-	TGTGCCAGCAGTTTCGGGAACTATGGCTACACCTTC	CASSFGNYGYTF
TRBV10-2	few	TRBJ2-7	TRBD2	TGCGCCAGCAGTGAGTCACTAGCGGGAGTTTACGAGCAGTACTTC	CASSESLAGVYEQYF
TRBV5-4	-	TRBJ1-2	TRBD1	TGTGCCAGCAGCGCGGGACAGCAAACTTATGGCTACACCTTC	CASSAGQQTYGYTF
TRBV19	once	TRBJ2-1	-	TGTGCCAGTACCCCGACTCTGACCTACAATGAGCAGTTCTTC	CASTPTLTYNEQFF
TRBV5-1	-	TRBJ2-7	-	TGCGCCAGCAGCAAAGGACAGCAGACCTACGAGCAGTACTTC	CASSKGQQTYEQYF
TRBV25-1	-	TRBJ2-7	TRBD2	TGTGCCAGCAGAAAGCTTGGGGGGGGCGAGCAGTACTTC	CASRKLGGGEQYF
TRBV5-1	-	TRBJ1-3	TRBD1	TGCGCCAGCAGCTCACCGGGACAGACTGGAAACACCATATATTTT	CASSSPGQTGNTIYF
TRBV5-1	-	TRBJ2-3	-	TGCGCCAGCAGCTCAAATGTTGATACGCAGTATTTT	CASSSNVDTQYF
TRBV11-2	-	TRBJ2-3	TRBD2	TGTGCCAGCAGCTCTTATAGCGGGAGGTCGTACACAGATACGCAGTATTTT	CASSSYSGRSYTDTQYF
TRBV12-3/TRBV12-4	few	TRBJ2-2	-	TGTGCCAGCAGGGGAAGGGAGGCCGGGGAGCTGTTTTTT	CASRGREAGELFF
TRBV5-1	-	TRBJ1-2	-	TGCGCCAGCAGCTTGGGAGTAGATAACTATGGCTACACCTTC	CASSLGVDNYGYTF
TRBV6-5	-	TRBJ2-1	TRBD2	TGTGCCACCGGCTTAGGGACTAGCGGGATCAATGAGCAGTTCTTC	CATGLGTSGINEQFF
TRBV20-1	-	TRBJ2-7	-	TGCAGTGCTAGAGCGGGCTACGAGCAGTACTTC	CSARAGYEQYF
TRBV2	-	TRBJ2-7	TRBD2	TGTGCCAGCAGTGTTGGTCTAGCGGGAGTAAGTGAGCAGTACTTC	CASSVGLAGVSEQYF
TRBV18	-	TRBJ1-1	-	TGTGCCAGCTCACCACAGGGAGAATACGCGGCTTTCTTT	CASSPQGEYAAFF
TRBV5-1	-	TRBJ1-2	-	TGCGCCAGCAGCTTGTATGGGCAGGATGGAAGCGGGGGCTACACCTTC	CASSLYGQDGSGGYTF
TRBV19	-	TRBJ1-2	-	TGTGCCAGTAGTGCAGGGACACTCTCTAACTATGGCTACACCTTC	CASSAGTLSNYGYTF
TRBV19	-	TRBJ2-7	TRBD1	TGTGCCAGTAGCTCCAGGGGGTCTCGGTACGAGCAGTACTTC	CASSSRGSRYEQYF
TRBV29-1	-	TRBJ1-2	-	TGCAGCGTTGAGGGCAGGCGTGCTAACTATGGCTACACCTTC	CSVEGRRANYGYTF
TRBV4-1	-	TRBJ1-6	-	TGCGCCAGCAGCCAAACGCTCCGGGAGGCAACGAGATCACCCCTCCACTTT	CASSQTLREATRSPLHF
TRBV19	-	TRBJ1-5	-	TGTGCCAGTAGTATAGTCGGGGGGATGAATGGTGGTACTCAGCCCCAGCATTTT	CASSIVGGMNGGTQPQHF
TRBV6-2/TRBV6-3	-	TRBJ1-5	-	TGTGCCAGCAGTTACCCGACGACGGGAAATCAGCCCCAGCATTTT	CASSYPTTGNQPQHF